This T cell receptor (beta chain) was captured by sequencing in a study of T-cell reconstitution after alpha-beta-depleted transplantation in children. Study-wide results and caveats: Two months or so post-transplant, alpha-beta T cells reportedly derived from several hundred expanded graft clones.

Unique molecular identifiers were incorporated when the TCRbeta library was constructed. TCRdb itself ran the PCR reads through MiXCR, one entry per CDR3 protein. The sample holds hundreds of thousands of distinct CDR3 sequences, around 15% seen once. CDR1 and CDR2 (germline): LNHDA, SQIVND (reference sequence). This CDR3 contains 18 residues. The trim removed 0 bases at V and 5 bases at J, leaving 8 bases unmatched. In regard to this clonotype: Its specificity is not known.

This clonotype was obtained from a boy younger than two who had a stem cell transplant for Wiskott-Aldrich syndrome, so the T cells may come from the graft donor. The chain links TRBV19 to TRBJ2-1; 12 bases align to TRBD2. Sequencing used PBMCs, mostly from graft donor cells, obtained 360 days after TCRalphabeta/CD19-depleted stem cell transplant. Here the CDR3 DNA reads TGTGCCAGTAGTATAGATCGTTACTGGACTAGCGGGGACAATGAGCAGTTCTTC. Translating it yields CASSIDRYWTSGDNEQFF.